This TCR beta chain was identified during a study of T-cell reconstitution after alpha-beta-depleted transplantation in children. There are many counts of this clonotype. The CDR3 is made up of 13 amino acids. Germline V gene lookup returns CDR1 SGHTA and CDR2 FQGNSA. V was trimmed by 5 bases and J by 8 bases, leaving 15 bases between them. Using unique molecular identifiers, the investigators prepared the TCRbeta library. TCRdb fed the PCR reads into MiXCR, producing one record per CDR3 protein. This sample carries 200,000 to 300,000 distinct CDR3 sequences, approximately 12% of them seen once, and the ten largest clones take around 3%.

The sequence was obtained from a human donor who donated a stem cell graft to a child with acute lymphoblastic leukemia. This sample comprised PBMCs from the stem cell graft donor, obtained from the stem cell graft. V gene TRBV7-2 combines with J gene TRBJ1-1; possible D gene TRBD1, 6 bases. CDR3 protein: CASSQGTRTEAFF. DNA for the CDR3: TGTGCCAGCAGCCAGGGGACCCGAACCGAAGCTTTCTTT.